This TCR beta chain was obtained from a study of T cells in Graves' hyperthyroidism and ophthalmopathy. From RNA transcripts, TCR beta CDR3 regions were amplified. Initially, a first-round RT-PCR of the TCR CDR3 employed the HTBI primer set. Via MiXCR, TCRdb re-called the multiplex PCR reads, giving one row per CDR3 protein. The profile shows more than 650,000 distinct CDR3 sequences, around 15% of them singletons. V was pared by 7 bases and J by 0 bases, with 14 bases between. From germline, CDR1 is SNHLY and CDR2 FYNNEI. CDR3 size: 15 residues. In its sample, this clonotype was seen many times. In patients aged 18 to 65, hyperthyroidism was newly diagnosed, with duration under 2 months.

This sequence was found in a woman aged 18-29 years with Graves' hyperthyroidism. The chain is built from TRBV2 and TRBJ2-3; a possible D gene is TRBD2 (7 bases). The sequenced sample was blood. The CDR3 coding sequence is TGTGCCAGCAAGGGGGGGGGCGGGAGCACAGATACGCAGTATTTT. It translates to CASKGGGGSTDTQYF.